This TCR beta chain derives from a study of vaccination effects on CD4 cells after COVID-19. Study-level background: Post-vaccine specimens arrived a median 72 days past the second dose. Study-wide findings and caveats: Researchers report that only 1 of 255 vaccine-induced clones in healthy vaccinees cross-reacted with common cold coronaviruses. Limitations: small convalescent group and missing early post-infection timepoints.

Using immunoSEQ multiplex PCR, the repertoire was profiled, and TCRdb retains in-frame clones only, with some absent. Of around 60,000 clones in the sample, roughly 72% were seen once. Trimming cost V 10 bases and J 4 bases, with 25 bases left between them. Germline V gene sequence: CDR1 ENHRY, CDR2 SYGVKD. CDR3 length: 16 residues. Turning to this clone: Its antigen is currently unknown.

With the ViraFEST assay, the study expanded antigen-specific CD4+ T cells using viral peptide pools, then sequenced them. Having been cultured for around ten days, the cells underwent CD4+ T cell isolation. All participants had two doses of either the BNT162b2 or mRNA-1273 vaccine. The sequenced sample was CD4+ T cells from PBMCs cultured with HCoV-229E spike peptides, obtained after COVID-19 vaccination. The chain uses TRBV10-3 and TRBJ1-1, with D perhaps TRBD1 (6 bases). The TCR was taken from a human donor who received a COVID-19 vaccine. CDR3 sequence: CATAPATGRGSTEAFF. CDR3 nucleotides: TGTGCCACCGCACCTGCAACAGGGAGGGGAAGCACTGAAGCTTTCTTT.